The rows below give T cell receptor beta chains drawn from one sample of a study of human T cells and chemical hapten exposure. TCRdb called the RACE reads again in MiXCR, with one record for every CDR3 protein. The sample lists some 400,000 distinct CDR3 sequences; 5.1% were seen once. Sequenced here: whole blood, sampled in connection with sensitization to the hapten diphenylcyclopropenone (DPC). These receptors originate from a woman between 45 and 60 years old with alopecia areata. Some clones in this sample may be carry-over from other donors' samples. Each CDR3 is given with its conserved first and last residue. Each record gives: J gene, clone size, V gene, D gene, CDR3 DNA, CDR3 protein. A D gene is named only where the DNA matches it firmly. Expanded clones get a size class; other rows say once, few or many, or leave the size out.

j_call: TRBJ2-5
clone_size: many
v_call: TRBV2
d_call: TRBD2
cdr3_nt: TGTGCCAGCAGTGGAGGGACTAGCGGACTACAAGAGACCCAGTACTTC
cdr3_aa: CASSGGTSGLQETQYF

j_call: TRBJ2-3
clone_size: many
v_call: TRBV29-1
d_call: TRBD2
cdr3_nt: TGCAGCGTTGAGGTCGGGAGGGCTCGAGGTGCAGATACGCAGTATTTT
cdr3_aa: CSVEVGRARGADTQYF

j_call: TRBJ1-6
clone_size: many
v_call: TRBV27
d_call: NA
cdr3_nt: TGTGCCAGCAGTTTTAACGGGGGAAGCTCCTATAATTCACCCCTCCACTTT
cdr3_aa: CASSFNGGSSYNSPLHF

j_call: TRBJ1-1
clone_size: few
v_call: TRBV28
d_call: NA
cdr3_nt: TGTGCCAGCAGGACCCAGGGAGACACTGAAGCTTTCTTT
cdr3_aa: CASRTQGDTEAFF

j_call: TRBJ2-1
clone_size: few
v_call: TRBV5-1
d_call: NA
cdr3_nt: TGCGCCAGCAGCTTGGGGCAAGACGGCAATGAGCAGTTCTTC
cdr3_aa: CASSLGQDGNEQFF

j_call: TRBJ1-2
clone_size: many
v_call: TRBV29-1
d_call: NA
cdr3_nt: TGCAGCGTTGGAGGGGTCTATGGCTACACCTTC
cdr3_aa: CSVGGVYGYTF

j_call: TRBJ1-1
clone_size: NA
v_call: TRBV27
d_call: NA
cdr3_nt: TGTGCCAGCTTTGCGGGGTTGAATGAAGCTTTCTTT
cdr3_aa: CASFAGLNEAFF

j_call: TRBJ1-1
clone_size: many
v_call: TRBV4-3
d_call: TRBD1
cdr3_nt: TGCGCCAGCAGCCAGGAACAGGGGGCCGCCCGAGGCACTGAAGCTTTCTTT
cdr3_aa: CASSQEQGAARGTEAFF

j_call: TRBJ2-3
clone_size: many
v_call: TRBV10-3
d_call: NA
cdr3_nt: TGTGCCACTGCAGGGGGGAGCACAGATACGCAGTATTTT
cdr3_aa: CATAGGSTDTQYF

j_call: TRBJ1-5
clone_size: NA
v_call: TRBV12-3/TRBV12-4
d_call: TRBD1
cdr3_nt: TGTGCCAGCCGGGACAGGGAATCGTGGCAGCCCCAGCATTTT
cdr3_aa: CASRDRESWQPQHF

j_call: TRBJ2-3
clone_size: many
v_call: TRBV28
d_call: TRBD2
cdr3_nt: TGTGCCAGCAGTCCCCGGGGTAGCGGGGGCTTCACAGATACGCAGTATTTT
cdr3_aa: CASSPRGSGGFTDTQYF

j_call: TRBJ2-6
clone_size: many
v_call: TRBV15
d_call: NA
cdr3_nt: TGTGCCACCAGCAGAGATGTGGTGGCTGGGGCCAACGTCCTGACTTTC
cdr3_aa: CATSRDVVAGANVLTF

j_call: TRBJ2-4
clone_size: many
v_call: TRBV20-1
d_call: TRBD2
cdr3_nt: TGCAGTGCTGCCCTAGCGGGGGGGGTACTAGCCAAAAACATTCAGTACTTC
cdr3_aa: CSAALAGGVLAKNIQYF

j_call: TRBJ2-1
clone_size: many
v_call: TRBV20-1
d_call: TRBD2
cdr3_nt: TGCAGTGCTAGTCAACTAGCGGGGGTCGACAATGAGCAGTTCTTC
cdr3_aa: CSASQLAGVDNEQFF

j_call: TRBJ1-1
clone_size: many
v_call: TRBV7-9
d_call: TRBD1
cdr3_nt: TGTGCCAGCAGCTTAGGACAGGGTTCGGCTTTCTTT
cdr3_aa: CASSLGQGSAFF